The rows below give T cell receptor beta chains drawn from one sample of a study of shared clonotypes between healthy human individuals. The assay was immunoSEQ multiplex PCR, and TCRdb's table has in-frame clones only and misses some. The sample holds 1.4 million to 1.5 million clones, roughly 96% seen once. Sequencing was performed on naive CD4+ T cells sorted from blood. Receptors were obtained from a man aged 30-40 years in good health. Both conserved end residues are trimmed from each CDR3.

j_gene | v_gene | CDR3aa
TRBJ1-2 | TRBV2 | ASSAEGGYGYT
TRBJ1-5 | TRBV19 | ASNPRGGNQPQH
TRBJ1-2 | TRBV6-1 | ASTTNYGYT
TRBJ1-5 | TRBV30 | AWSPGTGTFSSSNQPQH
TRBJ2-7 | TRBV11-1 | ASSRRTGGRSAFYEQY
TRBJ2-7 | TRBV6-1 | ASRTGEAYEQY
TRBJ2-7 | TRBV6-5 | ASSAIGLQYHEQY
TRBJ2-7 | TRBV6-1 | ASSERMGLGGSPIYEQY
TRBJ2-3 | TRBV11-2 | ASSLVEGRRLDTQY
TRBJ2-5 | TRBV28 | ASSLPGKETQY
TRBJ2-7 | TRBV7-2 | ASSQGGLTYEQY
TRBJ2-5 | TRBV29-1 | SVDRDRVGETQY
TRBJ2-1 | TRBV14 | ASSQEGPLAGDLGEQF
TRBJ2-1 | TRBV6-5 | ASSYSLDEQF
TRBJ2-7 | TRBV30 | AWSGAGGEQY
TRBJ2-3 | TRBV5-1 | ASDEGRITDTQY
TRBJ2-3 | TRBV5-1 | ASTLAGGPDTQY
TRBJ2-2 | TRBV5-1 | ASSSREGAGGELF
TRBJ2-1 | TRBV10-2 | ASRETGLADNEQF
TRBJ2-2 | TRBV11-3 | ASSVGGNGNTGELF
TRBJ1-2 | TRBV5-1 | ASSRDRGYDGYT
TRBJ2-5 | TRBV5-1 | ASRLGTVQETQY
TRBJ1-1 | TRBV18 | ASSPLGAKGMRTEAF
TRBJ2-7 | TRBV6-1 | ASQTGTHSYEQY
TRBJ2-1 | TRBV6-5 | ASSYSTWGNEQF
TRBJ1-5 | TRBV10-2 | ASSENGYQPQH
TRBJ1-1 | TRBV5-1 | ASSRGDTEAF
TRBJ1-3 | TRBV7-9 | AEGVIVGSGNTIY
TRBJ2-2 | TRBV27 | ASSFLGTGELF
TRBJ1-1 | TRBV4-1 | ASSQDPGAKTEAF
TRBJ2-7 | TRBV6-5 | ASSYSVMAGNYEQY
TRBJ2-7 | TRBV9 | ASSPHGFASGRTYEQY
TRBJ2-7 | TRBV6-6 | ATRVGGRYEQY
TRBJ2-1 | TRBV29-1 | SVEGGGQAYNEQF
TRBJ2-3 | TRBV7-9 | ASSPRLAGDTDTQY
TRBJ2-2 | TRBV9 | ASSVRLAGSGGELF
TRBJ2-3 | TRBV10-2 | ASSEVGTSGVGTDTQY
TRBJ2-5 | TRBV14 | ASSQGLASWETQY
TRBJ1-3 | TRBV28 | ASNSQGSGNTIY
TRBJ2-7 | TRBV7-9 | ASSSMSARSYEQY
TRBJ2-1 | TRBV18 | ASSPIQGARNEQF
TRBJ2-1 | TRBV6-6 | ASRTGTYNEQF
TRBJ2-5 | TRBV7-9 | ASSRLAGGPVMKETQY
TRBJ1-2 | TRBV9 | ASSRQGWGYT
TRBJ1-5 | TRBV2 | ASSDRGKGNQPQH
TRBJ2-7 | TRBV6-1 | ASIKNHEQY
TRBJ2-7 | TRBV28 | ASSLSGAPSYEQY
TRBJ2-5 | TRBV7-9 | ASSGGQYQETQY
TRBJ1-2 | TRBV5-1 | ASSSSTGGGDGYT
TRBJ1-5 | TRBV28 | ASSLTGKRNQPQH
TRBJ2-1 | TRBV6-5 | ASSYEEGEQF
TRBJ2-5 | TRBV7-7 | ASSLVLEQETQY
TRBJ2-2 | TRBV28 | ASSLPGGRGGELF